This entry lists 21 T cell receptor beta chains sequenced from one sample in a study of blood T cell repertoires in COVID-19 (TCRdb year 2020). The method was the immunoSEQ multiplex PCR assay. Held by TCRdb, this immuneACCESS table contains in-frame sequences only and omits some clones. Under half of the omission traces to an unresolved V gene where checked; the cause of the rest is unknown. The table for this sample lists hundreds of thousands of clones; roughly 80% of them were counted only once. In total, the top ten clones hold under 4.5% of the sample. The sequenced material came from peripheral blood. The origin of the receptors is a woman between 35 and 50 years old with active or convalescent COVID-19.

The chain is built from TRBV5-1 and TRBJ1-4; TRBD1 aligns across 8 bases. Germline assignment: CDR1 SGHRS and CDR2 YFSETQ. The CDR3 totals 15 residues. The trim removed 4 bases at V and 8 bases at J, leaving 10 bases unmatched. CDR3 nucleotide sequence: TGCGCCAGCAGCGACGGACAGGGCCGGGGCGAAAAACTGTTTTTT. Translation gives CASSDGQGRGEKLFF.

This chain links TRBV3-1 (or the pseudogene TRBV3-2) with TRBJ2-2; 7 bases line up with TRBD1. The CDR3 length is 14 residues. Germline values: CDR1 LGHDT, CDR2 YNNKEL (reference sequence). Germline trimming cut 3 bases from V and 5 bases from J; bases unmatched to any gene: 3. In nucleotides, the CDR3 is TGTGCCAGCAGCCAGGGACAGAATACCGGGGAGCTGTTTTTT. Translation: CASSQGQNTGELFF.

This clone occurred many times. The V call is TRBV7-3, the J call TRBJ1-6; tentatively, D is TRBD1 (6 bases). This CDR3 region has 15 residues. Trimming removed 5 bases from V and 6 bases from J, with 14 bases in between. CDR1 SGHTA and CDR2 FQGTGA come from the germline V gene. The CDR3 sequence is CASSLQGGSNSPLHF. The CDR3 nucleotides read TGTGCCAGCAGCCTACAGGGAGGGAGTAATTCACCCCTCCACTTT.

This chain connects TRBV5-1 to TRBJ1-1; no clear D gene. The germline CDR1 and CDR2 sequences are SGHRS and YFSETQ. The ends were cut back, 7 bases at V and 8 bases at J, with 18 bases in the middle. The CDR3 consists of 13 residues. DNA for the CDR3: TGCGCCAGCGCACTTGGCAACGGGTTAGAAGCTTTCTTT. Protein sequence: CASALGNGLEAFF.

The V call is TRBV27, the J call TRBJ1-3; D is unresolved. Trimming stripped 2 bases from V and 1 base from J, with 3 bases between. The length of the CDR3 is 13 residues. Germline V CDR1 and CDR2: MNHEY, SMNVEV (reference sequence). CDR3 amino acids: CASSLRSGNTIYF. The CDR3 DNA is TGTGCCAGCAGTTTACGGTCTGGAAACACCATATATTTT.

CDR3 loop: CASSLGFGATNEKLFF. CDR3 sequence (DNA): TGTGCCAGCAGCTTAGGCTTCGGGGCAACTAATGAAAAACTGTTTTTT. This chain connects TRBV28 to TRBJ1-4, with unresolved D. Germline CDR1 and CDR2: MDHEN and SYDVKM. V shed 6 bases and J shed 0 bases, with 14 bases lying between them. The CDR3 is made up of 16 amino acids.

The DNA for the CDR3 is TGTGCCAGCAGCGATCGGACAGGGATCCCCTACGAGCAGTACTTC. Translation: CASSDRTGIPYEQYF. The chain couples TRBV13 to TRBJ2-7; 8 bases line up with TRBD1. V dropped 5 bases and J dropped 2; count of bases not matched to a gene: 8. Germline V lookup: CDR1 PRHDT, CDR2 FYEKMQ (reference sequence). The CDR3 is made up of 15 amino acids.

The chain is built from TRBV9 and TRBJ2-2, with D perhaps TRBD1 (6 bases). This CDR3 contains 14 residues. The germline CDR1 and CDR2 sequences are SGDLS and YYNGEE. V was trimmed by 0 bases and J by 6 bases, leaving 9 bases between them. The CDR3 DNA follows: TGTGCCAGCAGCGTAGACAGGGACGCCGGGGAGCTGTTTTTT. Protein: CASSVDRDAGELFF.

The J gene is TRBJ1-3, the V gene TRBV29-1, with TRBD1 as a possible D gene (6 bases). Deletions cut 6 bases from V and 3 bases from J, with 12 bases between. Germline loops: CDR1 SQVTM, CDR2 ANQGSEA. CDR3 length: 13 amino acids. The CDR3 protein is CSVGSGVGNTIYF. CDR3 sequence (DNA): TGCAGCGTCGGTTCAGGGGTTGGAAACACCATATATTTT.

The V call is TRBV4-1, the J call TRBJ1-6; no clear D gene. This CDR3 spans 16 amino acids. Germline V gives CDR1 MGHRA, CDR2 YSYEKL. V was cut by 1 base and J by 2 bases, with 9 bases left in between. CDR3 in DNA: TGCGCCAGCAGCCAAGCCCCTCTTCCCTATAATTCACCCCTCCACTTT. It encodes CASSQAPLPYNSPLHF.

CDR3 protein: CASSPQASGLSGNTIYF. The CDR3 bases are TGTGCCAGCTCACCTCAGGCAAGCGGGCTCTCTGGAAACACCATATATTTT. This sequence joins TRBV18 and TRBJ1-3, with D uncertain. Germline loops: CDR1 KGHSH, CDR2 LQKENI. The CDR3 is made up of 17 amino acids. Trimming left V 3 bases short and J 0 bases short, with 15 bases between.

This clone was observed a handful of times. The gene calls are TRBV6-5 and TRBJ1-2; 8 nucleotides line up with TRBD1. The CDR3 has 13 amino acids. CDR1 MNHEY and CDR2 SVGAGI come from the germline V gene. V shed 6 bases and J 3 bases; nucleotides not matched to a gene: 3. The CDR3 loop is CASSETGDYGYTF. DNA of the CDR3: TGTGCCAGCAGCGAGACAGGGGACTATGGCTACACCTTC.

This CDR3 reads CASTPSSTGYGYTF. DNA of the CDR3: TGTGCCAGTACCCCCAGTTCGACGGGCTATGGCTACACCTTC. The gene calls are TRBV19 and TRBJ1-2; D is unclear. Trimming took 7 bases from V and 4 from J, leaving 16 bases between them. The CDR3 is 14 amino acids. The germline CDR1 and CDR2 sequences are LNHDA and SQIVND (reference sequence). Full variable domain (remainder filled in from reference TRBV19 and TRBJ1-2): DGGITQSPKYLFRKEGQNVTLSCEQNLNHDAMYWYRQDPGQGLRLIYYSQIVNDFQKGDIAEGYSVSREKKESFPLTVTSAQKNPTAFYLCASTPSSTGYGYTFGSGTRLTVV.

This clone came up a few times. In DNA form, the CDR3 reads TGTGCCAGCAGTTACTCGGGACTAGCAGTTAATGAGCAGTTCTTC. The encoded protein is CASSYSGLAVNEQFF. The chain recombines TRBV6-5 with TRBJ2-1, with TRBD2 matching over 9 bases. CDR1 is MNHEY and CDR2 is SVGAGI in the germline V gene. The V and J ends lost 0 bases and 7 bases, in that order; junction bases with no gene match: 4. The CDR3 is 15 residues long.

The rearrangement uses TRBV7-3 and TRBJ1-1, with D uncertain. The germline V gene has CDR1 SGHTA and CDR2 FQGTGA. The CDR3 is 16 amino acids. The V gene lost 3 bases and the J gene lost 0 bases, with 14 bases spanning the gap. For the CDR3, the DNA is TGTGCCAGCAGCTTGAACGGCGGCCTAATGAACACTGAAGCTTTCTTT. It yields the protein CASSLNGGLMNTEAFF.

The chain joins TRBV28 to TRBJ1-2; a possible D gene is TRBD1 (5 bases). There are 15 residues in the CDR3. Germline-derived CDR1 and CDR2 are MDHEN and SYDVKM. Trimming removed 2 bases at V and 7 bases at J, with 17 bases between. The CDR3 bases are TGTGCCAGCAGTTTAGCCCAGGGCCCTGGTAGTGGCTACACCTTC. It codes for CASSLAQGPGSGYTF.

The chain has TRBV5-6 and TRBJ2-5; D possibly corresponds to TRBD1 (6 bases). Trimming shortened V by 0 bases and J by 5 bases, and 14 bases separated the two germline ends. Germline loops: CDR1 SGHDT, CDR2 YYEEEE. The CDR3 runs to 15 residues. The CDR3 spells CASSLESIQGETQYF. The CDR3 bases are TGTGCCAGCAGCTTGGAGTCAATTCAGGGGGAGACCCAGTACTTC.

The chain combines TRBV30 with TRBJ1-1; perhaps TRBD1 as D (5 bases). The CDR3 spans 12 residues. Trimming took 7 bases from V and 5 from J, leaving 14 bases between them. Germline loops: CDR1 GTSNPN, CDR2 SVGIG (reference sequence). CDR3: CALFRDWTEAFF. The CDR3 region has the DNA TGTGCCTTGTTCAGGGATTGGACTGAAGCTTTCTTT. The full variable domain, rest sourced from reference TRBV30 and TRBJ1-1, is SQTIHQWPATLVQPVGSPLSLECTVEGTSNPNLYWYRQAAGRGLQLLFYSVGIGQISSEVPQNLSASRPQDRQFILSSKKLLLSDSGFYLCALFRDWTEAFFGQGTRLTVV.

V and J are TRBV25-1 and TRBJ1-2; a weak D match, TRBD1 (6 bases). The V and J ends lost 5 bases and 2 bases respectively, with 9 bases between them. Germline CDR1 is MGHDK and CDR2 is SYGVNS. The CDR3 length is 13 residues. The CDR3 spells CASSSQGNYGYTF. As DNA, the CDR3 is TGTGCCAGCAGTTCACAGGGAAACTATGGCTACACCTTC.

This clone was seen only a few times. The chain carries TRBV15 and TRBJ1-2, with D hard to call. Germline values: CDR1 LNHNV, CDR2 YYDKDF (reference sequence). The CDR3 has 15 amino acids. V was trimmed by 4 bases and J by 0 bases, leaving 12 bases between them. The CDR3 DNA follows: TGTGCCACCAGCATTGAGAGGAGTTCTAACTATGGCTACACCTTC. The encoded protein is CATSIERSSNYGYTF.

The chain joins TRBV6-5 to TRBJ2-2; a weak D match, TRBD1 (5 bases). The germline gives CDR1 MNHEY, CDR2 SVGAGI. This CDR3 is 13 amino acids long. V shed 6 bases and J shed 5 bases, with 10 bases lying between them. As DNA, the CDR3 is TGTGCCAGCAGAACAGGAGATACCGGGGAGCTGTTTTTT. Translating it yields CASRTGDTGELFF.